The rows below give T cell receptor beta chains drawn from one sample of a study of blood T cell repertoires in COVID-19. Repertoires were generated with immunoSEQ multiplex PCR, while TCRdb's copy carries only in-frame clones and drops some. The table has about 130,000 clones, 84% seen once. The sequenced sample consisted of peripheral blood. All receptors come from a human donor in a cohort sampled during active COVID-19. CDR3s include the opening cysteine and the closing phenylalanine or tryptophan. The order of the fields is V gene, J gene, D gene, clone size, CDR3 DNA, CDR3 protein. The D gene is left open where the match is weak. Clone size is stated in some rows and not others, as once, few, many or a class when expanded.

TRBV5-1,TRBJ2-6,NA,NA,TGCGCCAGCAGCTTCCAGGGATCTGGGGCCAACGTCCTGACTTTC,CASSFQGSGANVLTF
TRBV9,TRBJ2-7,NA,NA,TGTGCCAGCAGCGGGTCCAGTTCCTACGAGCAGTACTTC,CASSGSSSYEQYF
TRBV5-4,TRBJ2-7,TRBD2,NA,TGTGCCAGCAGCTTGGACGGGGGGGCCTACGAGCAGTACTTC,CASSLDGGAYEQYF
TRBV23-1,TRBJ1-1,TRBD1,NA,TGCGCCAGCAGAGGGGGACAGGACACTAACACTGAAGCTTTCTTT,CASRGGQDTNTEAFF
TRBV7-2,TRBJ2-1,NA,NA,TGTGCCAGCAGCTCGGGTGTCGTCAATGAGCAGTTCTTC,CASSSGVVNEQFF
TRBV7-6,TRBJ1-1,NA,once,TGTGCCAGCAGCCCAAGTGGAGGGACTGAAGCTTTCTTT,CASSPSGGTEAFF
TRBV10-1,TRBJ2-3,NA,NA,TGCGCCAGCAGTGCCAGGGATGGGACAGATACGCAGTATTTT,CASSARDGTDTQYF
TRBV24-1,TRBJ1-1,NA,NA,TGTGCCACCAGAGAGGGTGTGAACACTGAAGCTTTCTTT,CATREGVNTEAFF
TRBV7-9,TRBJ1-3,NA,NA,TGTGCCAGCAGCTCTGTACAGGGAGTAAACACCATATATTTT,CASSSVQGVNTIYF
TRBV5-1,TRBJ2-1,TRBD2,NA,TGCGCCAGCAGCTCCTACGGGACTAGCGGCTACAATGAGCAGTTCTTC,CASSSYGTSGYNEQFF
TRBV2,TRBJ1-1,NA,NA,TGTGCCAGCAGTGAGTATCCAGGGGCTACGAACACTGAAGCTTTCTTT,CASSEYPGATNTEAFF
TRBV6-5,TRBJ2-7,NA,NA,TGTGCCAGCAGCCCAGGCGGGGTATACGAGCAGTACTTC,CASSPGGVYEQYF
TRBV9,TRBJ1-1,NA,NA,TGTGCCAGCAGCGTAGTCGGGCAGGGGATTTCTGAAGCTTTCTTT,CASSVVGQGISEAFF
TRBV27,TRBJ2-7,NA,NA,TGTGCCAGCAAACATGACTACGAGCAGTACTTC,CASKHDYEQYF
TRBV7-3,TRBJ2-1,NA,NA,TGTGCCAGCAGCCTTGATGGGCGGGGCCGTAGGAATGAGCAGTTCTTC,CASSLDGRGRRNEQFF
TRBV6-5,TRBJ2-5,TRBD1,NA,TGTGCCAGCAGCAACCCTCGACAGGGGGGAAAGACCCAGTACTTC,CASSNPRQGGKTQYF
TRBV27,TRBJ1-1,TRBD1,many,TGTGCCAGCAGTTTTTGGACAGGGTCTGACACTGAAGCTTTCTTT,CASSFWTGSDTEAFF
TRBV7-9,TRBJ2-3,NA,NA,TGTGCCAGCAGCTTAGGTGGGTTCAGGGATACGCAGTATTTT,CASSLGGFRDTQYF
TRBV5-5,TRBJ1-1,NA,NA,TGTGCCAGCAGCTCCCGGGATTTGGGCACTGAAGCTTTCTTT,CASSSRDLGTEAFF
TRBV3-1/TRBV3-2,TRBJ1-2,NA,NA,TGTGCCAGCACCCAAAGTCCGGGTTACTATGGCTACACCTTC,CASTQSPGYYGYTF
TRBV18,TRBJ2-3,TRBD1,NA,TGTGCCAGCTCACTAACAGGGGCGACAGATACGCAGTATTTT,CASSLTGATDTQYF
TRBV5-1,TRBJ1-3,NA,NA,TGCGCCAGCCAGCCCTCGTCCAGTCCGAGGACTGGAAACACCATATATTTT,CASQPSSSPRTGNTIYF
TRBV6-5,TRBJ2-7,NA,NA,TGTGCCAGCAGTTACTCGATAAGTGGACAGGAGGGCGAGCAGTACTTC,CASSYSISGQEGEQYF
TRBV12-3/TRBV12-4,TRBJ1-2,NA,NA,TGTGCCAGCAGTTTACTGGACAATGGAGTCTACACCTTC,CASSLLDNGVYTF
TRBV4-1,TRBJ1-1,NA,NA,TGCGCCAGCAGCCAAGATCTGAGTGTTGACACTGAAGCTTTCTTT,CASSQDLSVDTEAFF
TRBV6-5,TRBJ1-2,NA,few,TGTGCCAGCAGTTACGCAGATACAGCCGGCTATGGCTACACCTTC,CASSYADTAGYGYTF